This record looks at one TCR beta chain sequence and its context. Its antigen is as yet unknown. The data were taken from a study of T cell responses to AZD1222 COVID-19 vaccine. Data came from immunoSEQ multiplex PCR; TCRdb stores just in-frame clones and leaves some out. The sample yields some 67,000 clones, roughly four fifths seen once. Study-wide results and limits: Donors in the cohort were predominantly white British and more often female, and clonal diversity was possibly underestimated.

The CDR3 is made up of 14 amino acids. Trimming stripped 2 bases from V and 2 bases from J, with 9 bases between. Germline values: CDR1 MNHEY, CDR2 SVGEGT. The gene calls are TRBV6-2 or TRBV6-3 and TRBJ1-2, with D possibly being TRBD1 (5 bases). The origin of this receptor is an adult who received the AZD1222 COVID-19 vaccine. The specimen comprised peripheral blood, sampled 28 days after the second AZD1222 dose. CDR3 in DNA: TGTGCCAGCAGTTACGGGGGATCAAACTATGGCTACACCTTC. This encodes CASSYGGSNYGYTF.